The clone carrying this T cell receptor beta chain has ten or more counts. Its target is not known. The sample comes from a study of T-cell reconstitution after alpha-beta-depleted transplantation in children. Broader study findings: Newly produced T cells mostly accounted for T-cell counts and diversity one year post-transplant. The study reportedly traced alpha-beta T cells about two months after transplant to several hundred expanded graft clones. The study traced high day-60 TCRbeta diversity in some patients to surviving recipient T cells and thymic progenitors.

Preparing the TCRbeta library involved the use of unique molecular identifiers. TCRdb passed the PCR reads through MiXCR, listing each CDR3 protein once. In the table there are some 300,000 distinct CDR3 sequences, just over 7.5% of which are singletons. This specimen was peripheral blood, taken 360 days after TCRalphabeta/CD19-depleted stem cell transplant. This clonotype was sampled from a female patient aged 2 to 10 who had a stem cell transplant for Fanconi anemia, so the T cells may come from the graft donor.

The CDR3 coding sequence is TGTGCCAGCAGTTCAGGGGGGCCGAATTCACCCCTCCACTTT. Amino acid sequence: CASSSGGPNSPLHF. This chain connects TRBV12-3 or TRBV12-4 to TRBJ1-6; TRBD1 agrees at 7 bases. J gave up 7 bases and V 4 bases, and 4 bases lay outside the gene matches. The CDR3 covers 14 residues.